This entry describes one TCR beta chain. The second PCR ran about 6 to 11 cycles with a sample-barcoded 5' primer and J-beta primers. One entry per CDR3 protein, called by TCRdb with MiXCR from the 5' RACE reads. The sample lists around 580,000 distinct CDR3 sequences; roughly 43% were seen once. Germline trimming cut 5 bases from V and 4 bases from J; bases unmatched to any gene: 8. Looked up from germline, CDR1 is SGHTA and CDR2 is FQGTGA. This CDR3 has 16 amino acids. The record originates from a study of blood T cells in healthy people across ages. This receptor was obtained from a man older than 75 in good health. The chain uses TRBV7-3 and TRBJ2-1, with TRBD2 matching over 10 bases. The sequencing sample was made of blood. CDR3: CASSPMGLAYYNEQFF. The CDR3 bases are TGTGCCAGCAGCCCCATGGGACTAGCGTATTACAATGAGCAGTTCTTC.